The 22 T cell receptor beta chains below all came from one sample that was sequenced in a study of T cells in Graves' hyperthyroidism and ophthalmopathy. RNA transcripts yielded amplified TCR beta CDR3 regions. When the TCR CDR3 underwent first-round RT-PCR, the HTBI primer set was used. TCRdb ran MiXCR on the multiplex PCR reads and lists one entry per CDR3 protein. The sample carries 350,000 to 450,000 distinct CDR3 sequences, approximately 18% recorded once. Sequenced material: blood. The origin of the receptors is a woman between 25 and 40 years old with Graves' hyperthyroidism that later progressed to Graves' ophthalmopathy.

This clonotype was seen a handful of times. The V gene is TRBV5-1, the J gene TRBJ2-3; 7 nucleotides match TRBD1. The CDR3 loop spans 12 amino acids. The V gene end was trimmed by 4 bases and the J gene end by 7 bases; junction bases not matched to a gene: 3. Germline V gives CDR1 SGHRS, CDR2 YFSETQ. As DNA, the CDR3 is TGCGCCAGCAGCACGGGACAGAATACGCAGTATTTT. Translated, it gives CASSTGQNTQYF.

This clonotype was observed at least ten times. The rearrangement links TRBV18 to TRBJ2-1; 7 nucleotides line up with TRBD2. The V and J ends lost 5 bases and 8 bases, in that order; junction bases with no gene match: 9. The V gene's germline CDR1 is KGHSH and CDR2 LQKENI. This CDR3 is built from 14 residues. DNA of the CDR3: TGTGCCAGCTCATCGACTCGGGGGGTTGATGAGCAGTTCTTC. It is translated as CASSSTRGVDEQFF.

This clonotype was seen at least ten times. V gene TRBV12-3 or TRBV12-4 combines with J gene TRBJ2-1; 8 positions agree with TRBD1. The junction had 10 bases not matched to a gene; V was cut back by 7 bases and J by 2 bases. This CDR3 region has 16 residues. CDR3 bases: TGTGCCAGCATCGATTCTGGGACAGGCGCCTACAATGAGCAGTTCTTC. Amino acids: CASIDSGTGAYNEQFF.

The DNA of the CDR3 is TGTGCCAGCAGCTTAGACAGGGGGCACGAGCAGTACTTC. The encoded protein is CASSLDRGHEQYF. This chain joins TRBV11-2 and TRBJ2-7; 8 nucleotides agree with TRBD1. Germline CDR1 SGHAT, CDR2 FQNNGV. The CDR3 is 13 residues long. The V and J ends lost 0 bases and 5 bases, in that order; junction bases with no gene match: 0.

This clonotype showed up many times. This chain uses TRBV2 with TRBJ2-7; TRBD1 matches at 8 bases. The CDR3 is 15 residues long. Per the germline V gene, CDR1 is SNHLY and CDR2 is FYNNEI. The ends lost 5 bases at V and 0 bases at J; junction bases unmatched: 6. The CDR3 is CASSPDRVYSYEQYF. DNA of the CDR3: TGTGCCAGCAGTCCGGACAGGGTGTACTCCTACGAGCAGTACTTC.

The chain has TRBV11-2 and TRBJ2-4, with 10 bases fitting TRBD1. Germline assignment: CDR1 SGHAT and CDR2 FQNNGV. This CDR3 spans 15 amino acids. J lost 9 bases, V lost 4 bases, and 9 bases had no gene match. As DNA, the CDR3 is TGTGCCAGCAGCTCCCCGGGACAGGGGAAGGGCATTCAGTACTTC. This translates into CASSSPGQGKGIQYF.

This clonotype has only a few counts. The rearrangement uses TRBV19 and TRBJ1-5; 7 nucleotides match TRBD1. CDR3 length: 14 amino acids. V was pared by 5 bases and J by 6 bases, with 7 bases of the junction left unmatched. Germline V CDR1 and CDR2: LNHDA, SQIVND (reference sequence). The CDR3 spells CASSPDRASQPQHF. CDR3 coding DNA: TGTGCCAGTAGTCCCGACAGGGCAAGTCAGCCCCAGCATTTT.

This chain uses TRBV2 with TRBJ2-7, with 11 bases identical to TRBD2. The CDR3 is made up of 13 amino acids. V trimming: 10 bases; J trimming: 3 bases; junction bases outside the gene matches: 5. Germline lookup yields CDR1 SNHLY and CDR2 FYNNEI. The CDR3: CATEGLADYEQYF. The DNA for the CDR3 is TGTGCCACCGAGGGACTAGCGGACTACGAGCAGTACTTC. Using reference TRBV2 and TRBJ2-7 for the parts outside the CDR3, the full variable domain is EPEVTQTPSHQVTQMGQEVILRCVPISNHLYFYWYRQILGQKVEFLVSFYNNEISEKSEIFDDQFSVERPDGSNFTLKIRSTKLEDSAMYFCATEGLADYEQYFGPGTRLTVT.

This clonotype was observed at least ten times. The chain uses TRBV20-1 and TRBJ2-7; possibly TRBD1 or TRBD2 for D (6 bases each). The CDR3 is made up of 13 amino acids. Germline CDR1 is DFQATT and CDR2 is SNEGSKA (reference sequence). V was shortened by 6 bases and J by 5 bases, with 17 bases between the two germline ends. The CDR3 nucleotides are TGCAGTGCCAACAAGGAGGGGGTGAACGAGCAGTACTTC. Its protein is CSANKEGVNEQYF.

A few counts support this clonotype. The chain couples TRBV7-9 to TRBJ1-1; 7 bases line up with TRBD1. The trim removed 2 bases at V and 7 bases at J, leaving 10 bases unmatched. The CDR3 length is 15 residues. Germline CDR1 SEHNR, CDR2 FQNEAQ (reference sequence). The CDR3 DNA reads TGTGCCAGCAGCTTAAGTATGAGTTGGGACAGTGAAGCTTTCTTT. Amino acids: CASSLSMSWDSEAFF.

The chain combines TRBV19 with TRBJ1-2, with a possible D match to TRBD1 (5 bases). Trimming removed 3 bases at V and 4 bases at J, with 12 bases between. Germline V gene data show CDR1 as LNHDA and CDR2 as SQIVND (reference sequence). The CDR3 totals 14 residues. The CDR3 region has the DNA TGTGCCAGTAGTATTTCGGGACGGACCTATGGCTACACCTTC. It is translated as CASSISGRTYGYTF.

This clonotype appeared many times. The gene calls are TRBV20-1 and TRBJ1-1; tentatively, D is TRBD1 (5 bases). V gave up 4 bases and J gave up 8 bases, with 14 bases separating them. Per germline, CDR1 DFQATT and CDR2 SNEGSKA (reference sequence). CDR3 length equals 12 residues. CDR3 amino acids: CSAIGLRGEAFF. The CDR3 nucleotides read TGCAGTGCTATAGGGTTGCGGGGCGAAGCTTTCTTT.

This clonotype showed up many times. The chain employs TRBV27 and TRBJ2-1, with TRBD2 matching 10 bases. The CDR3 consists of 14 residues. Per the germline V gene, CDR1 is MNHEY and CDR2 is SMNVEV (reference sequence). The V gene end was trimmed by 7 bases and the J gene end by 3 bases; junction bases not matched to a gene: 3. CDR3 nucleotide sequence: TGTGCCAGCAAAACTAGCGGGATCTACAATGAGCAGTTCTTC. Translating it yields CASKTSGIYNEQFF.

This clonotype was recorded a few times. The chain links TRBV7-9 to TRBJ2-3; 11 nucleotides line up with TRBD2. The CDR3 has 19 amino acids. Germline CDR1 is SEHNR and CDR2 is FQNEAQ (reference sequence). Trimming cost V 1 base and J 0 bases; bases outside gene matches: 9. The CDR3 DNA reads as TGTGCCAGCAGCTTAGTTGGGACTAGCGGTGATCCTAGCACAGATACGCAGTATTTT. Translated: CASSLVGTSGDPSTDTQYF.

This chain links TRBV19 with TRBJ2-5; D gene uncertain. With 6 bases removed from V and 0 bases from J, the gap between germline ends came to 17 bases. Looked up from germline, CDR1 is LNHDA and CDR2 is SQIVND (reference sequence). This CDR3 spans 16 amino acids. The CDR3 spells CASSKISTSDQETQYF. CDR3 nucleotide sequence: TGTGCCAGTAGCAAAATATCGACCTCAGACCAAGAGACCCAGTACTTC.

The chain joins TRBV10-3 to TRBJ2-1; D may be TRBD1 (6 bases). Trimming cost V 2 bases and J 1 base, with 12 bases left between them. CDR1 is ENHRY and CDR2 is SYGVKD in the germline V gene. The CDR3 contains 16 residues. The CDR3 bases are TGTGCCATCAGTGAGACATATACAGGGTCCTACAATGAGCAGTTCTTC. Protein sequence: CAISETYTGSYNEQFF.

This clonotype was counted only a few times. This chain joins TRBV19 and TRBJ1-5; D ambiguous. Looked up from germline, CDR1 is LNHDA and CDR2 is SQIVND (reference sequence). Trimming took off 4 bases at V and 0 bases at J, with 19 bases between the two ends. CDR3 length equals 18 residues. The CDR3: CASSTSPLREYSNQPQHF. CDR3 DNA sequence: TGTGCCAGTAGTACCTCTCCCCTCCGAGAATATAGCAATCAGCCCCAGCATTTT.

V usage is TRBV5-6 and J usage is TRBJ2-1; D remains ambiguous. Looked up from germline, CDR1 is SGHDT and CDR2 is YYEEEE. The CDR3 covers 12 residues. Trimming pared 0 bases from V and 8 bases from J, leaving 6 bases between. The CDR3 here is CASSLVSYEQFF. Here the CDR3 DNA reads TGTGCCAGCAGCTTGGTTTCTTATGAGCAGTTCTTC.

The chain is built from TRBV7-8 and TRBJ2-2, with D tentatively TRBD2 (5 bases). V lost 5 bases to trimming and J lost 2 bases, with 15 bases between them. The CDR3 has 16 amino acids. Per germline, CDR1 SGHVS and CDR2 FQNEAQ. The CDR3 DNA sequence: TGTGCCAGCAGCCTCAATGATGGAGGAAACACCGGGGAGCTGTTTTTT. It codes for CASSLNDGGNTGELFF. The whole variable domain, remainder taken from reference TRBV7-8 and TRBJ2-2, is GAGVSQSPRYKVAKRGQDVALRCDPISGHVSLFWYQQALGQGPEFLTYFQNEAQLDKSGLPSDRFFAERPEGSVSTLKIQRTQQEDSAVYLCASSLNDGGNTGELFFGEGSRLTVL.

This clonotype was observed a handful of times. The chain uses TRBV5-1 and TRBJ2-7; 10 bases are shared with TRBD1. The CDR3 spans 17 residues. Germline V gene data show CDR1 as SGHRS and CDR2 as YFSETQ. After removal of 4 bases from V and 3 bases from J, the junction contained 13 bases not matched to a gene. The CDR3 nucleotides are TGCGCCAGCAGCGTCCGACAGGGGGCCACCATGTTCTACGAGCAGTACTTC. Protein: CASSVRQGATMFYEQYF.

The rearrangement uses TRBV25-1 and TRBJ2-6, with TRBD1 matching 9 bases. The CDR3 is 18 amino acids. V lost 1 base and J lost 0; bases outside the gene matches: 4. From germline, CDR1 is MGHDK and CDR2 SYGVNS. This CDR3 reads CASSELGQGVSGANVLTF. As DNA, the CDR3 is TGTGCCAGCAGTGAATTGGGACAGGGTGTCTCTGGGGCCAACGTCCTGACTTTC.

This clonotype was counted many times. The rearrangement links TRBV11-3 to TRBJ2-3, with 7 bases fitting TRBD1. This CDR3 is 15 amino acids long. Per the germline V gene, CDR1 is SGHNT and CDR2 is YENEEA. V lost 5 bases, J lost 0 bases, and 5 bases stayed unmatched. The CDR3 nucleotides read TGTGCCAGCAGCCTGGGACAGCAAAGCACAGATACGCAGTATTTT. Its protein product is CASSLGQQSTDTQYF. Supplemented by reference TRBV11-3 and TRBJ2-3, the full variable domain reads EAGVVQSPRYKIIEKKQPVAFWCNPISGHNTLYWYLQNLGQGPELLIRYENEEAVDDSQLPKDRFSAERLKGVDSTLKIQPAELGDSAVYLCASSLGQQSTDTQYFGPGTRLTVL.